A selection of T cell receptor beta chains follows, all from one sample in a study of CD8 T cells in acute hepatitis C reinfection. The table came from immunoSEQ multiplex PCR; TCRdb's copy has only in-frame clones and leaves some out. The data show tens of thousands of clones, approximately 83% seen once. Input material: naive CD8+ T cells from PBMCs. These receptors came from a woman younger than 30 who spontaneously cleared hepatitis C infection. The CDR3 runs from the conserved cysteine through the conserved F or W. A D gene is named only where the DNA matches it firmly. Clone size is not always given. Where it is, it says once, few, many or a class for expanded clones.

V	D	size	J	CDR3	DNA
TRBV5-1	TRBD2	NA	TRBJ2-1	CASSLGLGGRFYEQFF	TGCGCCAGCAGCTTGGGTCTTGGCGGGAGGTTTTATGAGCAGTTCTTC
TRBV15	TRBD2	NA	TRBJ2-1	CATSKETPSGPYNEQFF	TGTGCCACCAGCAAAGAAACTCCTAGCGGGCCATACAATGAGCAGTTCTTC
TRBV27	TRBD2	once	TRBJ2-1	CASSLFGVGLAGVSEQFF	TGTGCCAGCAGTTTATTTGGGGTAGGACTAGCGGGAGTAAGTGAGCAGTTCTTC
TRBV14	NA	NA	TRBJ1-1	CASSQAHSGIVSEAFF	TGTGCCAGTAGCCAAGCCCACTCGGGAATCGTCTCTGAAGCTTTCTTT
TRBV30	TRBD2	once	TRBJ2-1	CAWSKLGTLAGSSEQFF	TGTGCCTGGAGTAAATTGGGGACTCTAGCGGGCAGTTCTGAGCAGTTCTTC
TRBV7-3	NA	NA	TRBJ2-6	CASSPSRVPGSGANVLTF	TGTGCCAGCAGCCCGAGCCGGGTACCCGGCTCTGGGGCCAACGTCCTGACTTTC
TRBV27	TRBD1	NA	TRBJ2-5	CASSPDRAETQYF	TGTGCCAGCAGTCCTGACAGGGCGGAGACCCAGTACTTC
TRBV12-5	TRBD1	NA	TRBJ1-1	CAQTGTAAFF	TGTGCGCAGACCGGGACAGCAGCTTTCTTT
TRBV15	NA	NA	TRBJ1-2	CATSPGRNGYTF	TGTGCCACCAGCCCTGGCAGGAATGGCTACACCTTC
TRBV2	NA	few	TRBJ2-7	CASIGGAYEQYF	TGTGCCAGCATAGGGGGAGCCTACGAGCAGTACTTC
TRBV10-2	NA	NA	TRBJ2-7	CATGRTNYEQYF	TGCGCCACGGGACGGACCAACTACGAGCAGTACTTC
TRBV2	NA	NA	TRBJ2-1	CASSHRDTAHNEQFF	TGTGCCAGCAGTCATCGGGATACCGCCCACAATGAGCAGTTCTTC
TRBV21-1	NA	once	TRBJ1-5	CASSLRQGYQPQHF	TGTGCCAGCAGCCTCCGACAGGGGTATCAGCCCCAGCATTTT
TRBV15	NA	NA	TRBJ1-3	CATSVAGELNTIYF	TGTGCCACCAGCGTCGCCGGGGAACTAAACACCATATATTTT
TRBV27	TRBD2	NA	TRBJ2-7	CASSLGKLAGVLYEQYF	TGTGCCAGCAGTTTGGGGAAACTAGCGGGAGTTCTCTACGAGCAGTACTTC
TRBV27	NA	NA	TRBJ2-1	CASSLATQGIEQFF	TGTGCCAGCAGTTTAGCCACTCAGGGAATTGAGCAGTTCTTC
TRBV9	NA	NA	TRBJ2-5	CASSVGRGSGQVQETQYF	TGTGCCAGCAGCGTAGGTCGGGGGTCAGGACAGGTACAAGAGACCCAGTACTTC
TRBV7-9	NA	NA	TRBJ1-1	CASSFVGTLFVF	TGTGCCAGCAGCTTCGTCGGGACTTTGTTCGTCTTT
TRBV27	NA	NA	TRBJ1-1	CASSQGSTEAFF	TGTGCCAGCAGTCAGGGTAGCACTGAAGCTTTCTTT
TRBV27	NA	NA	TRBJ2-1	CASIGGYNEQFF	TGTGCCAGCATAGGTGGTTACAATGAGCAGTTCTTC
TRBV5-1	TRBD1	NA	TRBJ2-7	CASSLRGQGVNEQYF	TGCGCCAGCAGCTTACGCGGACAGGGAGTCAACGAGCAGTACTTC
TRBV27	TRBD2	NA	TRBJ2-3	CASSFAGGTDTQYF	TGTGCCAGCAGTTTTGCGGGAGGCACAGATACGCAGTATTTT
TRBV9	NA	NA	TRBJ2-1	CASSVGGRNEQFF	TGTGCCAGCAGCGTAGGGGGGCGCAATGAGCAGTTCTTC
TRBV27	NA	NA	TRBJ1-5	CASSLKGVNQPQHF	TGTGCCAGCAGTTTAAAGGGAGTAAATCAGCCCCAGCATTTT
TRBV2	NA	NA	TRBJ2-3	CASKLRTTRGDTQYF	TGTGCCAGCAAGTTGAGGACGACAAGAGGTGATACGCAGTATTTT